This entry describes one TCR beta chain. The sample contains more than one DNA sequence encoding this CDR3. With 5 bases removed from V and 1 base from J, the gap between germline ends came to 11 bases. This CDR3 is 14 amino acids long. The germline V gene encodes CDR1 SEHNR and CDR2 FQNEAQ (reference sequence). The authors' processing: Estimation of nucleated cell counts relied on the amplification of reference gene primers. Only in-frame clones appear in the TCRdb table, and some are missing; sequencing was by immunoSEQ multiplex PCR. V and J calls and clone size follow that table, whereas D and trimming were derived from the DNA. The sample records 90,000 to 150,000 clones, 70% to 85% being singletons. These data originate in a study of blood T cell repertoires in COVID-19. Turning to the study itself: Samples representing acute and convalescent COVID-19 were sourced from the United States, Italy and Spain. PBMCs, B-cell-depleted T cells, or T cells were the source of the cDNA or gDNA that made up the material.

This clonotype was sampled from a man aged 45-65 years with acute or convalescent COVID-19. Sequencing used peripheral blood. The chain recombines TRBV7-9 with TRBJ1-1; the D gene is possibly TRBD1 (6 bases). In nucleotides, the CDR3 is TGTGCCAGCAGCCTGGACAGACCGAACACTGAAGCTTTCTTT. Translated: CASSLDRPNTEAFF.